This passage covers 32 T cell receptor beta chains from one sample sequenced in a study of cytomegalovirus exposure and HLA in healthy donors. Primers included in the PCR were 60 Vbeta and 13 Jbeta primers. The table came from immunoSEQ multiplex PCR; TCRdb's copy has only in-frame clones and leaves some out. The sample contains under 200,000 clones, about three quarters of which appear only once. The sequenced material came from PBMCs. The origin of the receptors is a girl between 5 and 17 years old in good health and CMV-seronegative.

The V call is TRBV25-1, the J call TRBJ2-3; no reliable D call. Trimming took off 8 bases at V and 6 bases at J, with 9 bases between the two ends. The germline V gene has CDR1 MGHDK and CDR2 SYGVNS. The CDR3 is made up of 11 amino acids. CDR3 DNA: TGTGCCAGCCGTATCGCGGATACGCAGTATTTT. Translated, it gives CASRIADTQYF.

V usage is TRBV2 and J usage is TRBJ2-6, with a possible D match to TRBD1 (6 bases). CDR1 is SNHLY and CDR2 is FYNNEI in the germline V gene. This CDR3 region has 15 residues. Trimming shortened V by 8 bases and J by 3 bases, and 14 bases separated the two germline ends. The CDR3 region is CASRTDPSGANVLTF. The CDR3 DNA is TGTGCCAGCCGGACAGATCCAAGTGGGGCCAACGTCCTGACTTTC.

This clone was found once. The rearrangement links TRBV13 to TRBJ1-1; the match to TRBD1 covers 12 bases. Germline V gene data show CDR1 as PRHDT and CDR2 as FYEKMQ (reference sequence). This CDR3 is built from 16 residues. V lost 5 bases to trimming and J lost 4 bases; unmatched junction nucleotides: 8. The CDR3 loop reads CASSGRDRGHSTEAFF. The DNA of the CDR3 is TGTGCCAGCAGCGGGAGGGACAGGGGGCATAGCACTGAAGCTTTCTTT.

The rearrangement links TRBV5-6 to TRBJ2-7; D remains unclear. V lost 3 bases and J 7 bases, leaving 11 bases between the germline ends. CDR3 length: 12 amino acids. From germline, CDR1 is SGHDT and CDR2 YYEEEE. DNA for the CDR3: TGTGCCAGCAGCTCGGAGTTTCTGGAGCAGTACTTC. Its protein is CASSSEFLEQYF. Full variable domain (outside the CDR3, taken from reference TRBV5-6 and TRBJ2-7): DAGVTQSPTHLIKTRGQQVTLRCSPKSGHDTVSWYQQALGQGPQFIFQYYEEEERQRGNFPDRFSGHQFPNYSSELNVNALLLGDSALYLCASSSEFLEQYFGPGTRLTVT.

The chain employs TRBV7-9 and TRBJ1-1, with D uncertain. Trimming shortened V by 1 base and J by 1 base, and 4 bases separated the two germline ends. The CDR3 is 13 residues long. CDR1 is SEHNR and CDR2 is FQNEAQ in the germline V gene (reference sequence). CDR3 region: CASSLGANTEAFF. The CDR3, as DNA: TGTGCCAGCAGCTTAGGAGCGAACACTGAAGCTTTCTTT.

The gene calls are TRBV2 and TRBJ2-7; 7 nucleotides align to TRBD1. There are 12 residues in the CDR3. Losses at the gene ends were 6 bases for V and 2 bases for J; bases not matched to a gene: 1. CDR1 is SNHLY, CDR2 FYNNEI, per germline. CDR3 DNA: TGTGCCAGCAGGGGGACAGCCTACGAGCAGTACTTC. Its translation: CASRGTAYEQYF.

The V call is TRBV2, the J call TRBJ2-7; 8 positions agree with TRBD1. The germline V gene encodes CDR1 SNHLY and CDR2 FYNNEI. Trimming cost V 7 bases and J 1 base; bases outside gene matches: 6. The CDR3 is 14 amino acids. In DNA, the CDR3 is TGTGCCAGCATCCCTGGACAGGGTTCCTACGAGCAGTACTTC. Translated: CASIPGQGSYEQYF.

The J gene is TRBJ2-4, the V gene TRBV18, with 10 bases aligning to TRBD2. There are 15 residues in the CDR3. Trimming at V came to 3 bases and at J to 2 bases, leaving 1 base not matched to a gene. Germline values: CDR1 KGHSH, CDR2 LQKENI. The CDR3, as DNA: TGTGCCAGCTCACCTAGCGGGGGGACCAAAAACATTCAGTACTTC. The encoded protein is CASSPSGGTKNIQYF.

The J gene is TRBJ2-7, the V gene TRBV5-1, with TRBD1 identical over 9 bases. CDR3 length: 15 residues. The J segment lost 0 bases and the V segment lost 4 bases, leaving 5 bases of the junction unmatched. Germline CDR1 and CDR2: SGHRS and YFSETQ. As DNA, the CDR3 is TGCGCCAGCAGCGTCGACAGGGGGAGCTCCTACGAGCAGTACTTC. Residues: CASSVDRGSSYEQYF.

The chain links TRBV6-5 to TRBJ2-3, with a weak D call TRBD2 (5 bases). The V gene's germline CDR1 is MNHEY and CDR2 SVGAGI. This CDR3 contains 14 residues. The V end lost 5 bases, the J end lost 4 bases, and 13 bases lay between the germline ends. CDR3 in amino acids: CASSTPTRADTQYF. In nucleotides, the CDR3 is TGTGCCAGCAGTACCCCTACTAGGGCAGATACGCAGTATTTT.

The sample holds a few counts of this clone. The chain recombines TRBV4-1 with TRBJ1-1; 8 bases are a match to TRBD1. This CDR3 comprises 15 residues. The V gene end was trimmed by 2 bases and the J gene end by 1 base; junction bases not matched to a gene: 3. Germline CDR1 MGHRA, CDR2 YSYEKL. In DNA form, the CDR3 reads TGCGCCAGCAGCCAAACCGACAGGGGGAACACTGAAGCTTTCTTT. Amino acids: CASSQTDRGNTEAFF.

J is TRBJ1-2 and V is TRBV20-1; possible D gene TRBD1, 6 bases. The CDR3 covers 11 residues. V was shortened by 4 bases and J by 6 bases, with 9 bases between the two germline ends. Germline-derived CDR1 and CDR2 are DFQATT and SNEGSKA (reference sequence). The CDR3 protein is CSATHRDGYTF. CDR3 DNA sequence: TGCAGTGCTACTCACAGGGATGGCTACACCTTC.

The chain couples TRBV7-3 to TRBJ1-3; weak D call: TRBD1 (5 bases). The CDR3 is made up of 15 amino acids. Germline loops: CDR1 SGHTA, CDR2 FQGTGA. The germline V and J ends were trimmed by 4 bases and 4 bases, with 14 bases remaining between them. The CDR3 coding sequence is TGTGCCAGCAGCTCCGATGGGGCGCGGGGAAACACCATATATTTT. This codes for CASSSDGARGNTIYF. The full variable domain, with the rest looked up from reference TRBV7-3 and TRBJ1-3, is GAGVSQTPSNKVTEKGKYVELRCDPISGHTALYWYRQSLGQGPEFLIYFQGTGAADDSGLPNDRFFAVRPEGSVSTLKIQRTERGDSAVYLCASSSDGARGNTIYFGEGSWLTVV.

The CDR3 DNA reads as TGTGCCAGCAGTTTGACAGGCCCTAACGCCGGGGAGCTGTTTTTT. Its protein is CASSLTGPNAGELFF. The V gene is TRBV6-6, the J gene TRBJ2-2, with D maybe TRBD1 (6 bases). The CDR3 runs 15 residues. Trimming removed 4 bases from V and 6 bases from J, with 15 bases in between. Looked up from germline, CDR1 is MNHNY and CDR2 is SVGAGI (reference sequence).

This chain uses TRBV6-5 with TRBJ1-6; a possible D gene is TRBD1 (5 bases). This CDR3 region has 15 residues. Germline values: CDR1 MNHEY, CDR2 SVGAGI. V was pared by 0 bases and J by 9 bases, with 12 bases between. The CDR3 protein is CASSYSTDPPSPLHF. CDR3 in DNA: TGTGCCAGCAGTTACTCGACAGACCCTCCTTCACCCCTCCACTTT.

J is TRBJ1-2 and V is TRBV5-1; tentative D call: TRBD1 (6 bases). The V gene lost 0 bases and the J gene lost 9 bases, with 12 bases spanning the gap. This CDR3 has 13 amino acids. Germline V lookup: CDR1 SGHRS, CDR2 YFSETQ. The CDR3 loop is CASSLAGAGSYTF. CDR3 nucleotides: TGCGCCAGCAGCTTGGCAGGGGCAGGGAGCTACACCTTC.

The chain uses TRBV5-1 and TRBJ1-1, with D tentatively TRBD1 (5 bases). CDR3 size: 17 residues. Germline CDR1 SGHRS, CDR2 YFSETQ. The germline V and J ends were trimmed by 1 base and 0 bases, with 16 bases remaining between them. The CDR3 region has the DNA TGCGCCAGCAGCTTGTTTTCCCCGGGGGGGGTGAACACTGAAGCTTTCTTT. This encodes CASSLFSPGGVNTEAFF.

This sequence joins TRBV29-1 and TRBJ1-1, with 10 bases identical to TRBD1. Germline V gives CDR1 SQVTM, CDR2 ANQGSEA. This CDR3 has 12 residues. With V trimmed by 7 bases and J by 7 bases, 6 bases remained unmatched. The CDR3 region is CSALGQGSEAFF. CDR3 nucleotides: TGCAGCGCCCTGGGACAGGGGAGTGAAGCTTTCTTT. The full variable domain, rest sourced from reference TRBV29-1 and TRBJ1-1, is SAVISQKPSRDICQRGTSLTIQCQVDSQVTMMFWYRQQPGQSLTLIATANQGSEATYESGFVIDKFPISRPNLTFSTLTVSNMSPEDSSIYLCSALGQGSEAFFGQGTRLTVV.

The chain joins TRBV10-1 to TRBJ1-2; tentative D call: TRBD1 (5 bases). CDR3 length: 13 amino acids. Germline CDR1 and CDR2: WNHNN and SYGVQD (reference sequence). V lost 8 bases and J lost 4, with 14 bases in between. The CDR3 DNA reads TGCGCCAGCTCTGATGGGGCAACCTATGGCTACACCTTC. Amino acids: CASSDGATYGYTF.

There are a few counts of this clone. The V and J genes are TRBV5-8 and TRBJ1-2; maybe TRBD1 (6 bases). The germline CDR1 and CDR2 sequences are SGHTS and YDEGEE. CDR3 length: 13 amino acids. Trimming cost V 3 bases and J 5 bases, with 11 bases left between them. The DNA for the CDR3 is TGTGCCAGCAGCTCGGGACAAAGATATGGCTACACCTTC. This translates into CASSSGQRYGYTF.

This chain connects TRBV29-1 to TRBJ1-2; D call uncertain. Per germline, CDR1 SQVTM and CDR2 ANQGSEA. This CDR3 has 15 residues. V dropped 0 bases and J dropped 8 bases, with 19 bases sitting between them. The CDR3 reads CSVEEGWEIGHGYTF. Here the CDR3 DNA reads TGCAGCGTTGAAGAAGGGTGGGAGATTGGCCACGGCTACACCTTC. The full variable domain, completed using reference TRBV29-1 and TRBJ1-2, is SAVISQKPSRDICQRGTSLTIQCQVDSQVTMMFWYRQQPGQSLTLIATANQGSEATYESGFVIDKFPISRPNLTFSTLTVSNMSPEDSSIYLCSVEEGWEIGHGYTFGSGTRLTVV.

V usage is TRBV18 and J usage is TRBJ2-5, with unresolved D. The CDR3 is 13 residues long. The germline gives CDR1 KGHSH, CDR2 LQKENI. V lost 3 bases and J 0 bases, leaving 5 bases between the germline ends. For the CDR3, the DNA is TGTGCCAGCTCACCCCGGGACCAAGAGACCCAGTACTTC. Its translation: CASSPRDQETQYF.

This chain uses TRBV6-5 with TRBJ2-7; no clear D. V was shortened by 0 bases and J by 2 bases, with 14 bases between the two germline ends. The V gene's germline CDR1 is MNHEY and CDR2 SVGAGI. The CDR3 has 16 residues. Here the CDR3 reads CASSYSIRVFPYEQYF. CDR3 in DNA: TGTGCCAGCAGTTACTCGATCCGGGTTTTCCCCTACGAGCAGTACTTC.

V is TRBV5-1 and J is TRBJ1-2; 12 nucleotides align to TRBD1. V was clipped by 0 bases and J by 10 bases; unmatched bases: 16. Looked up from germline, CDR1 is SGHRS and CDR2 is YFSETQ. The CDR3 contains 18 residues. The CDR3 region is CASSLGLLRDRGHGNYTF. CDR3 coding DNA: TGCGCCAGCAGCTTGGGGCTTCTCCGGGACAGGGGGCACGGTAACTACACCTTC.

This clone has a handful of counts. V is TRBV4-1 and J is TRBJ2-7; TRBD1 matches at 10 bases. The CDR3 has 15 residues. Trimming took 0 bases from V and 8 from J; bases not matched to a gene: 7. The germline gives CDR1 MGHRA, CDR2 YSYEKL. The CDR3 spells CASSQDTGQGRQQYF. DNA of the CDR3: TGCGCCAGCAGCCAAGATACGGGACAGGGGAGACAGCAGTACTTC.

V is TRBV27 and J is TRBJ2-7, with 12 bases lining up with TRBD1. Trimming at V came to 6 bases and at J to 4 bases, leaving 7 bases not matched to a gene. The CDR3 has 15 amino acids. The germline V gene has CDR1 MNHEY and CDR2 SMNVEV (reference sequence). CDR3 DNA: TGTGCCAGCAGGATCGGGACAGGGGGCGATTACGAGCAGTACTTC. Translation gives CASRIGTGGDYEQYF.

This clone came up once. This chain uses TRBV19 with TRBJ1-5; 7 bases map to TRBD1. With 3 bases clipped from V and 4 bases from J, the junction kept 6 bases outside the gene matches. Germline-derived CDR1 and CDR2 are LNHDA and SQIVND (reference sequence). CDR3 size: 15 residues. The CDR3 loop is CASSMPPGGNQPQHF. The CDR3 nucleotides are TGTGCCAGTAGTATGCCCCCAGGGGGAAATCAGCCCCAGCATTTT. The variable domain in full, with the rest retrieved from reference TRBV19 and TRBJ1-5, is DGGITQSPKYLFRKEGQNVTLSCEQNLNHDAMYWYRQDPGQGLRLIYYSQIVNDFQKGDIAEGYSVSREKKESFPLTVTSAQKNPTAFYLCASSMPPGGNQPQHFGDGTRLSIL.

This chain links TRBV19 with TRBJ2-5; 8 nucleotides agree with TRBD1. The V gene's germline CDR1 is LNHDA and CDR2 SQIVND (reference sequence). The CDR3 spans 14 residues. J gave up 1 base and V 3 bases, and 1 base lay outside the gene matches. The CDR3 nucleotides are TGTGCCAGTAGTATGGGACAGGTCCAAGAGACCCAGTACTTC. Translating it yields CASSMGQVQETQYF.

The chain is built from TRBV6-5 and TRBJ1-2; 9 bases fit TRBD1. This CDR3 is built from 14 residues. The junction had 5 bases not matched to a gene; V was cut back by 1 base and J by 8 bases. Germline CDR1 is MNHEY and CDR2 is SVGAGI. The CDR3 nucleotides are TGTGCCAGCAGTTACTTGGGACAGGGATGGGGCTACACCTTC. Translation gives CASSYLGQGWGYTF.

This chain joins TRBV14 and TRBJ2-3; TRBD2 might be the D (6 bases). CDR3 length: 16 residues. V was pared by 8 bases and J by 0 bases, with 18 bases between. Germline V lookup: CDR1 SGHDN, CDR2 FVKESK. CDR3 loop: CASGRGSRTSTDTQYF. The CDR3 DNA is TGTGCCAGCGGGCGGGGATCCAGGACTAGCACAGATACGCAGTATTTT.

The rearrangement uses TRBV13 and TRBJ2-1, with 10 bases that match TRBD2. V dropped 5 bases and J dropped 4; count of bases not matched to a gene: 8. Germline V gene lookup returns CDR1 PRHDT and CDR2 FYEKMQ (reference sequence). This CDR3 has 16 residues. The DNA for the CDR3 is TGTGCCAGCAGCCCAGCGGGGGGGGGACCTTACAATGAGCAGTTCTTC. Amino acid sequence: CASSPAGGGPYNEQFF.

This clone was found a few times. The V and J genes are TRBV7-2 and TRBJ1-1, with TRBD1 identical over 9 bases. The CDR3 runs to 15 residues. CDR1 is SGHTA and CDR2 is FQGNSA in the germline V gene. V was pared by 5 bases and J by 1 base, with 5 bases of the junction left unmatched. The chain's CDR3 is CASSLMGQGNTEAFF. The CDR3 DNA follows: TGTGCCAGCAGCCTGATGGGACAGGGGAACACTGAAGCTTTCTTT.